Sequencing of this TCR beta chain was carried out in a study of technical replicates of blood from four donors. TCRdb's table, derived via immunoSEQ multiplex PCR, lists solely in-frame clones and lacks some. The sample includes about 74,000 clones, 89% of them seen just once. The CDR3 totals 14 residues. The chain employs TRBV21-1 and TRBJ2-7; the DNA was not compared with TRBD1, the D call given in the table. TRBV21-1 is an annotated pseudogene. The clonotype was recovered from a human donor in good health. Sequenced sample: T cells isolated from PBMCs. The CDR3 coding sequence is TGTGCCAGCAGCTCCGGGACACACTCCTACGAGCAGTACTTC. This translates into CASSSGTHSYEQYF.